The entry that follows covers one TCR beta chain sequence. V gave up 0 bases and J gave up 5 bases, with 14 bases separating them. The CDR3 loop spans 16 amino acids. The repertoire was sequenced with immunoSEQ multiplex PCR; TCRdb's copy has only in-frame clones and lacks some. The repertoire holds about 42,000 clones, with 87% as singletons. This specimen comes from a study of T cell changes during pregnancy in multiple sclerosis. Sequenced material: CD4+ T cells from peripheral blood mononuclear cells, taken after pregnancy. This rearrangement joins TRBV6-7 to TRBJ1-5; D possibly corresponds to TRBD1 (5 bases). Being an ORF, TRBV6-7 has a function that is uncertain. This clonotype originated in a female donor with multiple sclerosis, enrolled in a pregnancy study. The CDR3 region has the DNA TGTGCCAGCAGTTACTCCCAGGGTGCCTGGGATCAGCCCCAGCATTTT. Protein product: CASSYSQGAWDQPQHF.